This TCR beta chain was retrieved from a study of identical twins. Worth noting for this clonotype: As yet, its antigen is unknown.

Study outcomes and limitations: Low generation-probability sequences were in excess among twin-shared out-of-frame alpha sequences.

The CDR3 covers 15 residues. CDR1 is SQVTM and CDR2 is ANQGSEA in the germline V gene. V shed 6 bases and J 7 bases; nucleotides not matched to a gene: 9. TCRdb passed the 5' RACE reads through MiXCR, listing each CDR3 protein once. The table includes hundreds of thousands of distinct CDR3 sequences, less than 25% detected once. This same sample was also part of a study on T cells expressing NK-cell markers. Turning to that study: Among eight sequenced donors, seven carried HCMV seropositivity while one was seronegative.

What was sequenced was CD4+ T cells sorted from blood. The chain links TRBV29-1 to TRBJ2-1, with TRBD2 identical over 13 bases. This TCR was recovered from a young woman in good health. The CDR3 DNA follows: TGCAGCGTGTGGACTAGCGGGAGAACGTTTAATGAGCAGTTCTTC. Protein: CSVWTSGRTFNEQFF.